The 4 T cell receptor beta chains presented below share a single source sample, sequenced in a study of T-cell reconstitution after alpha-beta-depleted transplantation in children. Researchers prepared the TCRbeta library using unique molecular identifiers, the study reports. TCRdb passed the PCR reads through MiXCR, listing each CDR3 protein once. The table records hundreds of thousands of distinct CDR3 sequences, about an eighth of them present only once. The sequencing here drew on PBMCs, mostly from graft donor cells, taken 360 days after TCRalphabeta/CD19-depleted stem cell transplant. These receptors originate from a male patient younger than 18 who had a stem cell transplant for acute myeloid leukemia, so the T cells may come from the graft donor.

This clonotype has at least ten counts. This chain joins TRBV23-1 and TRBJ2-7; tentative D call: TRBD2 (5 bases). TRBV23-1 is an open reading frame whose function is uncertain. V lost 4 bases to trimming and J lost 4 bases, with 14 bases between them. CDR3 size: 14 residues. This CDR3 reads CASSLDRGWYEQYF. Here the CDR3 DNA reads TGCGCCAGCAGTCTCGACCGAGGGTGGTACGAGCAGTACTTC.

This clonotype occurred once. The V call is TRBV5-1, the J call TRBJ2-5; D perhaps matches TRBD2 (5 bases). CDR1 is SGHRS, CDR2 YFSETQ, per germline. Trimming took 0 bases from V and 5 from J, leaving 17 bases between them. The CDR3 runs 16 residues. CDR3 region: CASSLAPAGSGETQYF. The CDR3 DNA sequence: TGCGCCAGCAGCTTGGCCCCGGCGGGTTCGGGCGAGACCCAGTACTTC.

V usage is TRBV20-1 and J usage is TRBJ2-1, with a weak D call TRBD1 (8 bases). Germline V lookup: CDR1 DFQATT, CDR2 SNEGSKA (reference sequence). This CDR3 comprises 14 residues. V shed 2 bases and J shed 7 bases, with 15 bases lying between them. This CDR3 is CSARTGGVKNEQFF. The CDR3, as DNA: TGCAGTGCTAGAACAGGGGGGGTTAAGAATGAGCAGTTCTTC.

This clonotype was picked up a small number of times. The V call is TRBV5-6, the J call TRBJ2-5, with unresolved D. Per the germline V gene, CDR1 is SGHDT and CDR2 is YYEEEE. The CDR3 contains 14 residues. V lost 4 bases and J 5 bases, leaving 15 bases between the germline ends. CDR3 loop: CASSLHPVWETQYF. CDR3 in DNA: TGTGCCAGCAGCCTTCACCCAGTTTGGGAGACCCAGTACTTC.